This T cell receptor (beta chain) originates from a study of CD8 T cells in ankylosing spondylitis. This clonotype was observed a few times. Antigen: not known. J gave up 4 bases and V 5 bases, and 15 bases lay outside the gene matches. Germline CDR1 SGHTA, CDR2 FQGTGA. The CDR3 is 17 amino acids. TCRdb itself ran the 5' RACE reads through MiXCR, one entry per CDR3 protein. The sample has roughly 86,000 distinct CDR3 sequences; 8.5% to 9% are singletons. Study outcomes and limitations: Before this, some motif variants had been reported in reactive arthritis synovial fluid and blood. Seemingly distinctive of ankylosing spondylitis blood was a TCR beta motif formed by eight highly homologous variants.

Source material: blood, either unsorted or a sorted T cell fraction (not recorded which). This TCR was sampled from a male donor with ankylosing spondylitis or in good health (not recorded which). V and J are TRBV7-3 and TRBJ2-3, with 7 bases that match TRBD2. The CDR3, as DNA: TGTGCCAGCAGCCCCCAAACACAGCGGGGTGGCGCAGATACGCAGTATTTT. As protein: CASSPQTQRGGADTQYF.